This T cell receptor beta chain stems from a study of blood T cell repertoires in COVID-19. About the study: Some COVID-19 samples were acute and others convalescent; all came from the United States, Italy and Spain. Sample material is recorded as cDNA or gDNA derived from T cells, B-cell-depleted T cells, or PBMCs.

This table comes from immunoSEQ multiplex PCR, and its TCRdb copy is limited to in-frame clones, with some not included. Of over 300,000 clones listed, 90% are singletons. Germline assignment: CDR1 GTSNPN and CDR2 SVGIG (reference sequence). V was shortened by 2 bases and J by 8 bases, with 12 bases between the two germline ends. The CDR3 consists of 12 residues. This TCR was recovered from a man between 18 and 29 years old with active or convalescent COVID-19. Sequencing was done on a sample of peripheral blood. The rearrangement joins TRBV30 to TRBJ1-1, with D unresolved. The CDR3 sequence is CAWSPASIEAFF. CDR3 DNA sequence: TGTGCCTGGAGTCCCGCGTCGATCGAAGCTTTCTTT.